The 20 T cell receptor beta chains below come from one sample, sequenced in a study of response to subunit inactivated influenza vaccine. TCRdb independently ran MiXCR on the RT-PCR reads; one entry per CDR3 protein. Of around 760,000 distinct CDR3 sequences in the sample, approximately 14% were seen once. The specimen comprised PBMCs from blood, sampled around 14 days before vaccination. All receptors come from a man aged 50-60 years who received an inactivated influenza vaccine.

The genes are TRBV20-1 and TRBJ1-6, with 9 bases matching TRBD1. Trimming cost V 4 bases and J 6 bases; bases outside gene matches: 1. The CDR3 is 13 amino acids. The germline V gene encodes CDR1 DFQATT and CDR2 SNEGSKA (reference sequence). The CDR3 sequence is CSAKGQGNSPLHF. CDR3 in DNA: TGCAGTGCTAAGGGACAGGGTAATTCACCCCTCCACTTT.

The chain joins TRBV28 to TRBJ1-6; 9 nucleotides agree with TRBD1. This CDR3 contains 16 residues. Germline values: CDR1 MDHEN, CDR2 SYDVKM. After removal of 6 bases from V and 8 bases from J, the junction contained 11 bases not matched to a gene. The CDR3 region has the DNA TGTGCCAGCAGCACCCCCCGGACAGGGGCTCATTCACCCCTCCACTTT. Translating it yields CASSTPRTGAHSPLHF. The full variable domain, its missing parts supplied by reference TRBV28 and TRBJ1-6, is DVKVTQSSRYLVKRTGEKVFLECVQDMDHENMFWYRQDPGLGLRLIYFSYDVKMKEKGDIPEGYSVSREKKERFSLILESASTNQTSMYLCASSTPRTGAHSPLHFGNGTRLTVT.

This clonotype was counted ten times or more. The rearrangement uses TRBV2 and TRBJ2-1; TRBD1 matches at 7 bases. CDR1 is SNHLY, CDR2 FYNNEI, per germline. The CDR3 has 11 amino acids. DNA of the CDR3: TGTGCGATACAGGGGAACAATGAGCAGTTCTTC. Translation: CAIQGNNEQFF.

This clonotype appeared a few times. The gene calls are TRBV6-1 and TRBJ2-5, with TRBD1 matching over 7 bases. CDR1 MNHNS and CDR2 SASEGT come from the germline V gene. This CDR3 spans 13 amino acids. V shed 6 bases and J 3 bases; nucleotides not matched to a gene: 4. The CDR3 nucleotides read TGTGCCAGCAGCCAACAGGGGAAAGAGACCCAGTACTTC. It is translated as CASSQQGKETQYF.

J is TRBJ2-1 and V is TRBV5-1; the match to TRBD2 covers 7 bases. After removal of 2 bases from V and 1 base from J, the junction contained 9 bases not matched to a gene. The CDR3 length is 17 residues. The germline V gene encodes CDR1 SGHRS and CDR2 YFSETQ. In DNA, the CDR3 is TGCGCCAGCAGCTTCGGCCTCCTAGCGGAGTCCTACAATGAGCAGTTCTTC. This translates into CASSFGLLAESYNEQFF.

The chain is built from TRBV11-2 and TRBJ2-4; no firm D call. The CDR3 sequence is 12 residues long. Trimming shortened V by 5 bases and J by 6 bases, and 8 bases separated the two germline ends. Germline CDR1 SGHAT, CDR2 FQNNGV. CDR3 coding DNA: TGTGCCAGCAGCCCTTCGATAAACATTCAGTACTTC. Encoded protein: CASSPSINIQYF.

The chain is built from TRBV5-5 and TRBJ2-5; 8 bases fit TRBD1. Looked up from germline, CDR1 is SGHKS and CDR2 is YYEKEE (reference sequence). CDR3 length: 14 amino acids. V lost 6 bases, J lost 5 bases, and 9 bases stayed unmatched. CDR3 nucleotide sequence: TGTGCCAGCACAAGGGGACAGGCCGGCGAGACCCAGTACTTC. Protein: CASTRGQAGETQYF.

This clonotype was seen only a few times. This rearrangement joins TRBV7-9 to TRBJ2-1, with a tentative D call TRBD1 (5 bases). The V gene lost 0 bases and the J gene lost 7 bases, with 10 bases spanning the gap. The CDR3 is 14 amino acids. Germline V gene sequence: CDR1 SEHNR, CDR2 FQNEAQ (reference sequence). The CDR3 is CASSLATRANEQFF. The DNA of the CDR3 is TGTGCCAGCAGCTTAGCTACCAGGGCAAATGAGCAGTTCTTC.

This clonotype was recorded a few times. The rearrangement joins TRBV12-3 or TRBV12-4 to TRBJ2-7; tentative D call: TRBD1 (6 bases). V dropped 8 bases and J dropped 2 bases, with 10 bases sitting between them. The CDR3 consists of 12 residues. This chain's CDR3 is CASGRQAYEQYF. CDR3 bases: TGTGCCAGCGGGCGACAGGCCTACGAGCAGTACTTC.

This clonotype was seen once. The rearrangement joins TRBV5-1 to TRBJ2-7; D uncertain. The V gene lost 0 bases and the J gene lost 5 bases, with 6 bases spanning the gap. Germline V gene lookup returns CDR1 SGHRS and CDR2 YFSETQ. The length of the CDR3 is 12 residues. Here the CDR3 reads CASSLARNEQYF. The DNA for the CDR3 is TGCGCCAGCAGCTTGGCCCGGAACGAGCAGTACTTC. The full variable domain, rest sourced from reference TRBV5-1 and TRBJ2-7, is KAGVTQTPRYLIKTRGQQVTLSCSPISGHRSVSWYQQTPGQGLQFLFEYFSETQRNKGNFPGRFSGRQFSNSRSEMNVSTLELGDSALYLCASSLARNEQYFGPGTRLTVT.

CDR3 nucleotide sequence: TGCAGTGCTAGAGATGAGTGGGGGGGTCGGTCGAGCAATCAGCCCCAGCATTTT. It translates to CSARDEWGGRSSNQPQHF. The chain carries TRBV20-1 and TRBJ1-5; D perhaps matches TRBD1 (5 bases). CDR3 length: 18 amino acids. CDR1 DFQATT and CDR2 SNEGSKA come from the germline V gene (reference sequence). V was shortened by 0 bases and J by 1 base, with 19 bases between the two germline ends.

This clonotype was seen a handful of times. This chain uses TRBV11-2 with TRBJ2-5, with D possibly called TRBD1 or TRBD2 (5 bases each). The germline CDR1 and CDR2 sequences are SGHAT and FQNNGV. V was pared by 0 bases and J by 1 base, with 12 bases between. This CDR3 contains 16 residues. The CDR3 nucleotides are TGTGCCAGCAGCTTAGATGAGGGGTACCCCCAAGAGACCCAGTACTTC. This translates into CASSLDEGYPQETQYF.

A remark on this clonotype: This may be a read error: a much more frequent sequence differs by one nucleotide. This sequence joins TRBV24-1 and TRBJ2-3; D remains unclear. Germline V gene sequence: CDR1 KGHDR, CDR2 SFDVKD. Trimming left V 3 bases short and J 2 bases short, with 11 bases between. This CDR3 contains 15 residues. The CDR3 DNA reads TGTGCCACCAGTGATGGAATAGTGTTCACAGATACGCAGTATTTT. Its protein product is CATSDGIVFTDTQYF.

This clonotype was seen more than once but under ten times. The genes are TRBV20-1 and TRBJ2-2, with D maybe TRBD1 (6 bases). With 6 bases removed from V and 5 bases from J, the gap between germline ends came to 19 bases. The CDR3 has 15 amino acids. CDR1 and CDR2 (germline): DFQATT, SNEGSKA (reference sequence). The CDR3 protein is CSARTALLQTGELFF. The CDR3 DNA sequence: TGCAGTGCCAGGACAGCCCTACTTCAGACCGGGGAGCTGTTTTTT.

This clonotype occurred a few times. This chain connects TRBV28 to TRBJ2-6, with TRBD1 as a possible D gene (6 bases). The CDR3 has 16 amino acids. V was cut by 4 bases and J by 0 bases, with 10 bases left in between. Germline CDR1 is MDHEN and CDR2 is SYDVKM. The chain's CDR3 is CASSSGTLSGANVLTF. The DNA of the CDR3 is TGTGCCAGCAGTTCGGGGACACTCTCTGGGGCCAACGTCCTGACTTTC.

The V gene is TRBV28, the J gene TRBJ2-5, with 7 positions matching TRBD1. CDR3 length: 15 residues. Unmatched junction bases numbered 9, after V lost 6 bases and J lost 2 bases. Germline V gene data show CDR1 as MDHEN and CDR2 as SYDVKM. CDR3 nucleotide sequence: TGTGCCAGCAGCGAAGCGACAGGGAGTCAAGAGACCCAGTACTTC. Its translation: CASSEATGSQETQYF.

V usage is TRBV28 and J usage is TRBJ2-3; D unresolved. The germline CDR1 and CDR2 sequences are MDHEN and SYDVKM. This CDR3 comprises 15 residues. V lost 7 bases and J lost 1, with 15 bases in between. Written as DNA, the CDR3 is TGTGCCAGCACCATTATCGCCGGCGGCACAGATACGCAGTATTTT. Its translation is CASTIIAGGTDTQYF.

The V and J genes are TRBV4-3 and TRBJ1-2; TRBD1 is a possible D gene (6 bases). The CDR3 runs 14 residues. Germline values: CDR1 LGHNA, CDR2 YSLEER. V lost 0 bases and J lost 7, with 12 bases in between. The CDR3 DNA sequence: TGCGCCAGCAGCCAAGATTTACAGGGCCTTGGCTACACCTTC. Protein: CASSQDLQGLGYTF.

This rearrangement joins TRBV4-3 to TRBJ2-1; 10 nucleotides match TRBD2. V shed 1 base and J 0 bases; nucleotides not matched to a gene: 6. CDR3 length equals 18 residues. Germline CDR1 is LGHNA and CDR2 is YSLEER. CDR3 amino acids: CASSQGLAGVSSYNEQFF. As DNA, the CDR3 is TGCGCCAGCAGCCAAGGCCTAGCGGGGGTTAGCTCCTACAATGAGCAGTTCTTC.

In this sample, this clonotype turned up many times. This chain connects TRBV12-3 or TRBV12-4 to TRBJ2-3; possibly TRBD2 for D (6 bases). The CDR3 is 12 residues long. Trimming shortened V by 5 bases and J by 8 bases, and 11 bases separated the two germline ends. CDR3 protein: CASSAEGLTQYF. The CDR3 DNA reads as TGTGCCAGCAGTGCGGAGGGGCTTACGCAGTATTTT.